This TCR beta chain stems from a study of T-cell reconstitution after alpha-beta-depleted transplantation in children. The V end was cut by 0 bases, the J end by 10 bases, with 13 bases between. The CDR3 has 13 amino acids. Germline CDR1 reads SGDLS; CDR2 reads YYNGEE. For TCRbeta, the library was prepared with unique molecular identifiers. One entry per CDR3 protein results from TCRdb running MiXCR on the PCR reads. This sample has 200,000 to 250,000 distinct CDR3 sequences, with about 12% found just once. The J gene is TRBJ1-1, the V gene TRBV9; TRBD1 is a possible D gene (5 bases). The TCR was taken from a human donor who donated a stem cell graft to a child with acute lymphoblastic leukemia. The material sequenced was PBMCs from the stem cell graft donor, taken from the stem cell graft. In nucleotides, the CDR3 is TGTGCCAGCAGCGTAGGGGGACTGACGGGAGCTTTCTTT. It is translated as CASSVGGLTGAFF.